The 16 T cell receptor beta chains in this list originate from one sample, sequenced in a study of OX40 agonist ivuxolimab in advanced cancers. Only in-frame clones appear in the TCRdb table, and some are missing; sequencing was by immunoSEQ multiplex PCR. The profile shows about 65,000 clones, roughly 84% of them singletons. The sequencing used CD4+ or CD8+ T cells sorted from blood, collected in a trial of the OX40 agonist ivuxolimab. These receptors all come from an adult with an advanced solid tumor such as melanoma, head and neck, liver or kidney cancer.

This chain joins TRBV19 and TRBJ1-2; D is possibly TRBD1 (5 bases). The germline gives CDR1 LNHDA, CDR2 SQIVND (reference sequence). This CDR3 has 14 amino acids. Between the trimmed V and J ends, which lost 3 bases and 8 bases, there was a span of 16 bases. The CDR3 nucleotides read TGTGCCAGTAGTATCGAGCGGGGCCCGAGAGGCTACACCTTC. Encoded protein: CASSIERGPRGYTF.

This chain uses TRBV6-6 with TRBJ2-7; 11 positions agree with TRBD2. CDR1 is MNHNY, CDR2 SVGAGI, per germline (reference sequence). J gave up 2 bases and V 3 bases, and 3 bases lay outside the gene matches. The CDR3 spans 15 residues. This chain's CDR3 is CASSYATSGAYEQYF. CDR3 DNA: TGTGCCAGCAGTTATGCGACTAGCGGGGCCTACGAGCAGTACTTC.

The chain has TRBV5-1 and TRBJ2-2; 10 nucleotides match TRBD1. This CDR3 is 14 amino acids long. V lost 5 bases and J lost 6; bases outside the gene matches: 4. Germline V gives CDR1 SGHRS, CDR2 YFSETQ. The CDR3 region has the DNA TGCGCCAGCAGACCCGGGACAGGGGCCGGGGAGCTGTTTTTT. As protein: CASRPGTGAGELFF.

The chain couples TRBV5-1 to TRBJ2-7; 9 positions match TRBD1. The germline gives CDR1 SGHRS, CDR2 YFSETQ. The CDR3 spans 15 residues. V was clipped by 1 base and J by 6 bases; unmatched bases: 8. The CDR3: CASSLQGTGSGEQYF. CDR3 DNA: TGCGCCAGCAGCTTGCAGGGGACAGGGAGTGGCGAGCAGTACTTC.

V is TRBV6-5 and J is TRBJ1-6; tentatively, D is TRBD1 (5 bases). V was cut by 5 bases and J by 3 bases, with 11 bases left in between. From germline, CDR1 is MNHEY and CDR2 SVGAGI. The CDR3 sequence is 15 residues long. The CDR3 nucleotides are TGTGCCAGCAGTACCCGGGGGGACTATAATTCACCCCTCCACTTT. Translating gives CASSTRGDYNSPLHF.

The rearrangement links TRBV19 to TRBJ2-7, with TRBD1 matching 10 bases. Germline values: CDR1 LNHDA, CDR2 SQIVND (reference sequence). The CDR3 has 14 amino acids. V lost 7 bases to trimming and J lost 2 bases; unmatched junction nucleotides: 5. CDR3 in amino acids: CASNSGTGAYEQYF. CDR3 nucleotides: TGTGCCAGTAATAGCGGGACAGGGGCCTACGAGCAGTACTTC.

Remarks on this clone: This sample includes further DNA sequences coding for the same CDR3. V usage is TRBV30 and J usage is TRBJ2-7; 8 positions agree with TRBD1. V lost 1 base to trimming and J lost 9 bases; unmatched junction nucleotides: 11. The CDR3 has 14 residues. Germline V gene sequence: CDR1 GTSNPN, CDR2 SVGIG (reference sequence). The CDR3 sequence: CAWSATGVGRGQYF. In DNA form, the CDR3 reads TGTGCCTGGAGTGCGACAGGGGTGGGTCGAGGGCAGTACTTC.

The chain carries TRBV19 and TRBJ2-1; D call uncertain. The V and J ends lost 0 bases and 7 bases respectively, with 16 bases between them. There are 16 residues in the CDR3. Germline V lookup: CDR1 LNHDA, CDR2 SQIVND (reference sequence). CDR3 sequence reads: CASSIDRMGTANEQFF. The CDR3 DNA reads TGTGCCAGTAGTATAGATCGAATGGGCACGGCTAATGAGCAGTTCTTC.

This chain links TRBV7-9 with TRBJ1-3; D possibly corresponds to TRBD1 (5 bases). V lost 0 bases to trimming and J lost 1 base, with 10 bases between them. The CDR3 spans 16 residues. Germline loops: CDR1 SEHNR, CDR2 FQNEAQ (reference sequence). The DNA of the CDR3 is TGTGCCAGCAGCTTAGCGCCGGGGGTGTCTGGAAACACCATATATTTT. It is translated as CASSLAPGVSGNTIYF.

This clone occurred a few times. In nucleotides, the CDR3 is TGTGCCAGCTCTTCACAGGGGGGGCCTGAAAAACTGTTTTTT. Protein product: CASSSQGGPEKLFF. The rearrangement links TRBV18 to TRBJ1-4; 8 bases are a match to TRBD1. CDR3 length: 14 amino acids. V trimming: 6 bases; J trimming: 7 bases; junction bases outside the gene matches: 7. The germline gives CDR1 KGHSH, CDR2 LQKENI.

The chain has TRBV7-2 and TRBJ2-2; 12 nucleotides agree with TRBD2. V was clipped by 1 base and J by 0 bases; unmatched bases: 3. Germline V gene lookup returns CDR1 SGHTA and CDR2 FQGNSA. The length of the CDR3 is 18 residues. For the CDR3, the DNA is TGTGCCAGCAGCTTAGAGCTAGCGGGGGGGACGAACACCGGGGAGCTGTTTTTT. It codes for CASSLELAGGTNTGELFF.

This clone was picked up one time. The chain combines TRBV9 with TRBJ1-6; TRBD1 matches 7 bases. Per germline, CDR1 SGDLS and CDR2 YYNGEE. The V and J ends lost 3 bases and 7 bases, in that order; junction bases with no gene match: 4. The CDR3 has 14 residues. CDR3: CASSATGRNSPLHF. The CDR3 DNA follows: TGTGCCAGCAGCGCGACAGGGCGGAATTCACCCCTCCACTTT.

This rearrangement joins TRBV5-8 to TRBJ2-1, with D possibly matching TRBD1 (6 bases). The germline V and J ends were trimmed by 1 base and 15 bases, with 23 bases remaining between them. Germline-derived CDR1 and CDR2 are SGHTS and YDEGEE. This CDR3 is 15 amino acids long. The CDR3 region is CASSLLLLGQPVVFF. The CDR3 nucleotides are TGTGCCAGCAGCTTGTTGCTTTTAGGACAGCCCGTAGTGTTCTTC.

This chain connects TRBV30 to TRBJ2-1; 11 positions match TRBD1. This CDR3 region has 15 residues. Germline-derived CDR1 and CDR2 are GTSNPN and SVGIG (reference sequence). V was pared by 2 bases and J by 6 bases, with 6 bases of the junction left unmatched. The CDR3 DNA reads TGTGCCTGGAGTCTGGGACAGGGGGTCGTCAATGAGCAGTTCTTC. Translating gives CAWSLGQGVVNEQFF.

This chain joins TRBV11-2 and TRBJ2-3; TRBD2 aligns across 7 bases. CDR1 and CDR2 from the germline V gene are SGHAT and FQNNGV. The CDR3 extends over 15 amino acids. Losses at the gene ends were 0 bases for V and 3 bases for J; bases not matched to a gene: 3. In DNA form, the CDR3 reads TGTGCCAGCAGCTTAGAGGGGGGGTCGACAGATACGCAGTATTTT. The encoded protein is CASSLEGGSTDTQYF.

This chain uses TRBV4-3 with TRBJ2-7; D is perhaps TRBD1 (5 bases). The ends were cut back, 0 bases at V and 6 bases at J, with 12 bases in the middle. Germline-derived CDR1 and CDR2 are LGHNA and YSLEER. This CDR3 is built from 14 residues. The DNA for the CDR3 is TGCGCCAGCAGCCAAGACCCCAGGGAAGGCGAGCAGTACTTC. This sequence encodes CASSQDPREGEQYF.